Reported below is one T cell receptor (beta chain). The antigen remains unidentified. The source of the sample is a study of monozygotic twins with inflammatory bowel disease. Findings and limits, study-wide: Similarity of repertoires did not differ between concordant and discordant twins, possibly from limited power.

Total RNA, at 3500 ng, went into every TCR library. UMIs incorporating a 6-nucleotide sample barcode were appended by means of template switching. Following a re-call of the 5' RACE reads, TCRdb has one entry per CDR3 protein and lacks DNA. In total, the table holds about 210,000 distinct CDR3 sequences. The receptor's source is a human donor with ulcerative colitis or Crohn's disease, or a healthy co-twin of an affected twin (not recorded which). The sequencing input was blood.

CDR3 in amino acids: CATSGVSRNEQFF. This chain uses TRBV24-1 with TRBJ2-1. This CDR3 region has 13 residues. The V gene's germline CDR1 is KGHDR and CDR2 SFDVKD.